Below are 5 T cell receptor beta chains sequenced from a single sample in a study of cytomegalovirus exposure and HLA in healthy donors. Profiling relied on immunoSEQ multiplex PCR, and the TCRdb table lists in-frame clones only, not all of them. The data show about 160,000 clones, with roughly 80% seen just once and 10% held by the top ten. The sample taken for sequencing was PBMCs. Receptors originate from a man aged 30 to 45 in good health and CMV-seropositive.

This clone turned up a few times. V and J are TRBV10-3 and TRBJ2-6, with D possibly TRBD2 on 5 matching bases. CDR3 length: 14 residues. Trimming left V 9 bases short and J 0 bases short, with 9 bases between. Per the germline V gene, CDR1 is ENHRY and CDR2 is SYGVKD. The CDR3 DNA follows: TGTGCCATTGGTCGGGGCTCTGGGGCCAACGTCCTGACTTTC. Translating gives CAIGRGSGANVLTF.

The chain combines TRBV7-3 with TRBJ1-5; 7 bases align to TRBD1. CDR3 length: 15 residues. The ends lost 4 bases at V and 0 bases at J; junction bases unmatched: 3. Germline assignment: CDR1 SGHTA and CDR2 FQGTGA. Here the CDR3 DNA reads TGTGCCAGCAGCTCAGACAGGGCTAGCAATCAGCCCCAGCATTTT. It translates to CASSSDRASNQPQHF.

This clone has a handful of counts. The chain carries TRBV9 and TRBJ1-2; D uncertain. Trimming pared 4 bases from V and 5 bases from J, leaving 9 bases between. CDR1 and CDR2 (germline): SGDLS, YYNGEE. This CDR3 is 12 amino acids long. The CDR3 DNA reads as TGTGCCAGCAGCCCCCTCCCGTATGGCTACACCTTC. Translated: CASSPLPYGYTF.

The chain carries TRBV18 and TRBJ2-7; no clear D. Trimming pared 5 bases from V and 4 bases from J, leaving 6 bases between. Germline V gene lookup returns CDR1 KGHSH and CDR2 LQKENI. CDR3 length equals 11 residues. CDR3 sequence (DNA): TGTGCCAGCTCAAGAGGATACGAGCAGTACTTC. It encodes CASSRGYEQYF.

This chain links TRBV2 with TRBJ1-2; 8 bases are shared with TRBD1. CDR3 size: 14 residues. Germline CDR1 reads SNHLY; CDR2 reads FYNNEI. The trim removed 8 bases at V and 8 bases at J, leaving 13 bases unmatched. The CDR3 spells CASARTGPRGGYTF. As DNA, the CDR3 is TGTGCCAGCGCTCGGACAGGGCCCCGGGGGGGCTACACCTTC.